What follows are 2 T cell receptor beta chains derived from one specimen sequenced in a study of radiotherapy plus CTLA-4 blockade in lung cancer. Profiled with immunoSEQ multiplex PCR; TCRdb holds only in-frame clones, not every one. Of fewer than 95,000 clones in the sample, under 90% were seen once. The sample in question was peripheral blood, obtained from a patient treated with radiotherapy plus ipilimumab. These receptors were obtained from a human donor with non-small cell lung cancer who had stable disease on radiotherapy plus ipilimumab.

The V call is TRBV6-5, the J call TRBJ1-3; D not resolved. The ends were cut back, 5 bases at V and 0 bases at J, with 11 bases in the middle. CDR1 MNHEY and CDR2 SVGAGI come from the germline V gene. The CDR3 has 15 residues. CDR3 loop: CASSRLGISGNTIYF. Written as DNA, the CDR3 is TGTGCCAGCAGTAGGCTGGGGATCTCTGGAAACACCATATATTTT.

V is TRBV7-3 and J is TRBJ2-5, with 7 positions matching TRBD2. The V gene end was trimmed by 1 base and the J gene end by 4 bases; junction bases not matched to a gene: 3. The CDR3 extends over 14 amino acids. In germline, CDR1 is SGHTA, CDR2 FQGTGA. Here the CDR3 DNA reads TGTGCCAGCAGCTTAAATGGCGGGGGAGAGACCCAGTACTTC. Encoded protein: CASSLNGGGETQYF.